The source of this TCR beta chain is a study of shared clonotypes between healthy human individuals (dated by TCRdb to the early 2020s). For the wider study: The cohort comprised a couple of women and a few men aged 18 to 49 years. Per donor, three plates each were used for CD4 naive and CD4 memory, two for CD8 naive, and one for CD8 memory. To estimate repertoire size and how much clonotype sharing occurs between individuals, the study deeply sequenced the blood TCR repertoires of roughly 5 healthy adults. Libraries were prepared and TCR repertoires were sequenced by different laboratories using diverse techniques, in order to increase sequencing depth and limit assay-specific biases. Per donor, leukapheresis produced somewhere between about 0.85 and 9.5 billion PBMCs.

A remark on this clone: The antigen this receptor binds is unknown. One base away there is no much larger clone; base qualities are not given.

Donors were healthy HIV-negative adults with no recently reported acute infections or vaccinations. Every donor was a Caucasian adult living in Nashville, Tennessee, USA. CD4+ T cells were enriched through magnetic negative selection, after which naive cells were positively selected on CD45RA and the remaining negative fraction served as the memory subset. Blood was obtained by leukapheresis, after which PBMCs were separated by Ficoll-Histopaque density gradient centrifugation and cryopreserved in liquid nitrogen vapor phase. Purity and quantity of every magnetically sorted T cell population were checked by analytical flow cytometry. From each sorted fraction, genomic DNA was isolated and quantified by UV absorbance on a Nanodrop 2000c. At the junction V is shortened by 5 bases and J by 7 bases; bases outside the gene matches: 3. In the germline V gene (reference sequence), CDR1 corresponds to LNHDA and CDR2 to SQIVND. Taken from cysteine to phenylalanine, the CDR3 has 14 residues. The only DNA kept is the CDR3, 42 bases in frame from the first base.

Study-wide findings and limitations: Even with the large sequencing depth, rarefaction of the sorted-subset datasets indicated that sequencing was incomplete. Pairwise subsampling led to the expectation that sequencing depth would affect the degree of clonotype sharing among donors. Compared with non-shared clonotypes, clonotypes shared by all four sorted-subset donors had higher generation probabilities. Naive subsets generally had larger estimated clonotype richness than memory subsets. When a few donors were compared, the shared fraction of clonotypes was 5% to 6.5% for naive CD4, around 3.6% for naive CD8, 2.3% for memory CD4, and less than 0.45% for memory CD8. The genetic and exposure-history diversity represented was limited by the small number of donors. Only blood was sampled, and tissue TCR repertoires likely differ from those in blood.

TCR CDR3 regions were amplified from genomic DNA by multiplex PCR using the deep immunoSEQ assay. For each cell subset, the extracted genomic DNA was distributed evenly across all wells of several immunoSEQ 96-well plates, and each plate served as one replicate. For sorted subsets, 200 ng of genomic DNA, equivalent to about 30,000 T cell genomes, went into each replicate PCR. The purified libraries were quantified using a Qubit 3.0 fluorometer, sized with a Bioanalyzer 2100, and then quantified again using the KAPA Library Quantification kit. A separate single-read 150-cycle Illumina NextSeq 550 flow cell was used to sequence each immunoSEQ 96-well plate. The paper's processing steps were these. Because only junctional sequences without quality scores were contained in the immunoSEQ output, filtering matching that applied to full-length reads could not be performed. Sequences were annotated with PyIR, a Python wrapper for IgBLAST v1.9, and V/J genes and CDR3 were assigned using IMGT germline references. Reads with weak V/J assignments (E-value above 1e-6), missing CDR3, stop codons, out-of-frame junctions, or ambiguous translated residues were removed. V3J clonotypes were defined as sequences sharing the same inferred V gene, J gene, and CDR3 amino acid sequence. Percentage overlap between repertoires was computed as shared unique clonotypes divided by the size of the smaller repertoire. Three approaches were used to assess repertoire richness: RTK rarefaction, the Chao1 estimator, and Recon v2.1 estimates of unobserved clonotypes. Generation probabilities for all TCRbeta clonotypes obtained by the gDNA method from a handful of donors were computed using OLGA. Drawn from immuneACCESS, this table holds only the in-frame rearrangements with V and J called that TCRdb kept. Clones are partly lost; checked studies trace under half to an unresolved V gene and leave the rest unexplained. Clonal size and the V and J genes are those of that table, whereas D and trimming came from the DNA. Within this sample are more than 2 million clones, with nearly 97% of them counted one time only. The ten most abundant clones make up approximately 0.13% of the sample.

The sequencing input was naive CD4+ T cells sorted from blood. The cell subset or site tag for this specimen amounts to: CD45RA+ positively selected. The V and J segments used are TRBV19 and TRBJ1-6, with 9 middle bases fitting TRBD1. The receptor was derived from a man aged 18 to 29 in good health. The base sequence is TGTGCCAGTAGTCTCGGGACAGGGAATTCACCCCTCCACTTT. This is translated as CASSLGTGNSPLHF.